This record concerns one T cell receptor (beta chain) sequence. This entry is derived from a study of blood T cell repertoires in COVID-19. Study at large: COVID-19 samples from acute and convalescent phases originated in the United States, Italy and Spain.

The ends lost 0 bases at V and 4 bases at J; junction bases unmatched: 6. This CDR3 region has 16 residues. Germline values: CDR1 MNHEY, CDR2 SVGAGI. Methods used by the authors: Reference gene primer amplification gave estimated nucleated cell counts. The table came from immunoSEQ multiplex PCR; TCRdb's copy has only in-frame clones and leaves some out. The V and J calls and clone size come from that table; D and trimming were worked out from the DNA. The sample carries fewer than 250,000 clones, roughly four fifths recorded once. The sequence came from a woman aged 70-85 years with acute or convalescent COVID-19. Source material: peripheral blood. The chain uses TRBV6-5 and TRBJ2-7, with 10 bases matching TRBD1. CDR3 loop: CASSYSRDRGKYEQYF. As DNA, the CDR3 is TGTGCCAGCAGTTACTCTCGGGACAGGGGTAAATACGAGCAGTACTTC.